This TCR beta chain was found in a study of T cells in Graves' hyperthyroidism and ophthalmopathy. Study-wide results and limits: Expanded thyroid clonotypes (above 0.001) were mostly also found in blood. Separating ophthalmopathy from stable hyperthyroidism was achieved by a 13 V-J model.

To note about this clonotype: The antigen remains unidentified.

TCR beta CDR3 sequences were amplified from RNA transcripts. A first-round RT-PCR of the TCR CDR3 used the HTBI primer set. TCRdb reanalysed the multiplex PCR reads using MiXCR and keeps one entry per CDR3 protein. The profile shows 300,000 to 450,000 distinct CDR3 sequences, 15% to 19% of them singletons. The CDR3 is 16 amino acids. Germline values: CDR1 SGHRS, CDR2 YFSETQ. Deletions cut 0 bases from V and 3 bases from J, with 16 bases between. Exclusions: uncontrolled infection, other autoimmune disease, pregnancy, lactation. J is TRBJ2-7 and V is TRBV5-1; maybe TRBD2 (6 bases). The source material was blood. The receptor's source is a young woman with Graves' hyperthyroidism that later progressed to Graves' ophthalmopathy. The CDR3 DNA is TGCGCCAGCAGCTTGGGGACCGGAATGGGGGGCTACGAGCAGTACTTC. This codes for CASSLGTGMGGYEQYF.